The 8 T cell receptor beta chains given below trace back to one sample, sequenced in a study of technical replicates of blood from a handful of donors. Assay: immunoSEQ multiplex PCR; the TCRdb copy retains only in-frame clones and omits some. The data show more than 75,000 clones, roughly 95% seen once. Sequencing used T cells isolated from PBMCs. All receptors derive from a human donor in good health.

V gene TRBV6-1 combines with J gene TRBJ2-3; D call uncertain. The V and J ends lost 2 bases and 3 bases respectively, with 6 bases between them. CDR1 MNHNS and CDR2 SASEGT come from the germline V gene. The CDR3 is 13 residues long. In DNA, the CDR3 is TGTGCCAGCAGTGAACTGCGGACAGATACGCAGTATTTT. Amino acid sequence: CASSELRTDTQYF.

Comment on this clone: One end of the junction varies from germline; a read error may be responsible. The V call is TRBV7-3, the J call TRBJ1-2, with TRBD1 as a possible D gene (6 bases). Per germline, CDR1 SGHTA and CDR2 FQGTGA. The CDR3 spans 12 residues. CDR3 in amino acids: CASSLNSGTQYF. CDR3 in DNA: TGTGCCAGCAGCTTAAACTCCGGGACACAATACTTC. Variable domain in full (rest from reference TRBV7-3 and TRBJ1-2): GAGVSQTPSNKVTEKGKYVELRCDPISGHTALYWYRQSLGQGPEFLIYFQGTGAADDSGLPNDRFFAVRPEGSVSTLKIQRTERGDSAVYLCASSLNSGTQYFGSGTRLTVV.

CDR3 sequence reads: CASSTQGAGEPQHF. The CDR3 nucleotides read TGTGCCAGCAGCACGCAGGGGGCAGGGGAGCCCCAGCATTTT. The V gene is TRBV27, the J gene TRBJ1-5; TRBD1 aligns across 8 bases. After removal of 6 bases from V and 8 bases from J, the junction contained 9 bases not matched to a gene. CDR3 length: 14 amino acids. From germline, CDR1 is MNHEY and CDR2 SMNVEV (reference sequence).

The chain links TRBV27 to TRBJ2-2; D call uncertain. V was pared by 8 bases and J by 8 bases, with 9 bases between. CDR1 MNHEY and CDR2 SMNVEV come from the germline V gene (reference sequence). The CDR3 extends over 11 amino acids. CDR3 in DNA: TGTGCCAGCCATAATGCGGGGGAGCTGTTTTTT. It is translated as CASHNAGELFF.

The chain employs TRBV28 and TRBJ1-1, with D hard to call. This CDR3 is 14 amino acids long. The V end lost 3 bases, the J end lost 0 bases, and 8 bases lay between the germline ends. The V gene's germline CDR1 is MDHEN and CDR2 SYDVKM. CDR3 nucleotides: TGTGCCAGCAGTTTTCTAACGGTGAACACTGAAGCTTTCTTT. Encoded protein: CASSFLTVNTEAFF.

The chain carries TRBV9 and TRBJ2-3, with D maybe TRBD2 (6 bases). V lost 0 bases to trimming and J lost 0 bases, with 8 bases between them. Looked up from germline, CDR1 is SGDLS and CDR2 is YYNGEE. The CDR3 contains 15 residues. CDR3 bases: TGTGCCAGCAGCGTAGGGCGGGACAGCACAGATACGCAGTATTTT. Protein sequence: CASSVGRDSTDTQYF.

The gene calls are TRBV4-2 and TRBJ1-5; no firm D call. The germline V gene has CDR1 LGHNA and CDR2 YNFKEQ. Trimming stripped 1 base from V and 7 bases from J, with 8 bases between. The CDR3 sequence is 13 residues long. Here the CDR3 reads CASSQGTGQPQHF. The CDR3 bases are TGTGCCAGCAGCCAAGGCACGGGGCAGCCCCAGCATTTT.

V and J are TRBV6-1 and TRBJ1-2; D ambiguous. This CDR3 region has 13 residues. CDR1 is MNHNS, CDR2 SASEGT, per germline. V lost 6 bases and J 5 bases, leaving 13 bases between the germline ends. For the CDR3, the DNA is TGTGCCAGCAGATCCGGCAGGCATTATGGCTACACCTTC. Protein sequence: CASRSGRHYGYTF.